The clone carrying this T cell receptor (beta chain) has at least ten counts. Its antigen is undetermined. This entry is derived from a study of T cells in Graves' hyperthyroidism and ophthalmopathy. Study summary: Peripheral blood sampling occurred at initial diagnosis, before any treatment. Study-level results: The model's output predicted ophthalmopathy at a median of approximately 6.5 months prior to onset.

In germline, CDR1 is ENHRY, CDR2 SYGVKD. This CDR3 region has 15 residues. V lost 6 bases, J lost 0 bases, and 12 bases lay in between. Uncontrolled infections, other autoimmune diseases, pregnancy or lactation led to exclusion of patients. Researchers took RNA transcripts and amplified the TCR beta CDR3 regions from them. Initially, a first-round RT-PCR of the TCR CDR3 employed the HTBI primer set. TCRdb redid the calling of the multiplex PCR reads with MiXCR, one entry per CDR3 protein. The table lists approximately 360,000 distinct CDR3 sequences, around 16% of them singletons. The sequenced sample was blood. V and J are TRBV10-3 and TRBJ2-1; D perhaps matches TRBD1 (5 bases). The receptor's source is a woman between 18 and 29 years old with Graves' hyperthyroidism that later progressed to Graves' ophthalmopathy. The DNA of the CDR3 is TGTGCCATCAGATCCCAGGGTAGCTCCTACAATGAGCAGTTCTTC. Its translation: CAIRSQGSSYNEQFF.